This T cell receptor (beta chain) is drawn from a study of cytotoxic CD8 clonotypes in ibrutinib-treated CLL. Study results and limitations: Elevated clonality accompanied ibrutinib response, with a return toward baseline values at progression.

Germline values: CDR1 PRHDT, CDR2 FYEKMQ (reference sequence). V lost 0 bases and J 5 bases, leaving 10 bases between the germline ends. This CDR3 contains 14 residues. Worth noting for this clone: The antigen is undetermined.

Depth targeted 1 in 200,000 to 1 in 1 million T cells, averaging about 9.2x coverage per clonotype. Repertoires were generated with immunoSEQ multiplex PCR, while TCRdb's copy carries only in-frame clones and drops some. This repertoire shows about 89,000 clones, around 73% found once; its top ten account for 25% to 35%. This sequence originates from a human donor with chronic lymphocytic leukemia. The chain employs TRBV13 and TRBJ1-1; D gene uncertain. This material consisted of PBMCs, taken after 12 months of ibrutinib treatment. Written as DNA, the CDR3 is TGTGCCAGCAGCTTAGGCGAGCGGGGAACTGAAGCTTTCTTT. Residues: CASSLGERGTEAFF.